These 12 T cell receptor beta chains were sequenced from one sample in a study of blood T cell repertoires in COVID-19 (TCRdb year 2020). Libraries came from the immunoSEQ multiplex PCR assay. TCRdb's version of the immuneACCESS table is confined to in-frame rearrangements and falls short of the full clone set. An unresolved V gene accounts for under half of the shortfall where checked; the remainder is of unknown origin. Across this sample there are roughly 340,000 clones, with approximately 87% seen only once. In total, the top ten clones hold about 1.9% of the sample. What was sequenced was PBMCs or T cells enriched from blood (not recorded which). These receptors all stem from a man in his forties in a cohort exposed to, infected with or recovered from COVID-19 (not recorded which).

This clone was seen a single time. V is TRBV24-1 and J is TRBJ2-1; TRBD2 matches 10 bases. Germline CDR1 reads KGHDR; CDR2 reads SFDVKD. Trimming took 2 bases from V and 5 from J; bases not matched to a gene: 2. The CDR3 contains 15 residues. CDR3: CATSDSGLADNEQFF. CDR3 bases: TGTGCCACCAGTGATTCCGGACTAGCGGACAATGAGCAGTTCTTC.

This clone has just a few counts. CDR3 nucleotides: TGTGCCAGCAGCCAACAAACAGGGGGCGCTGGGGCCAACGTCCTGACTTTC. Amino acid sequence: CASSQQTGGAGANVLTF. The V gene is TRBV3-1 (or the pseudogene TRBV3-2), the J gene TRBJ2-6, with TRBD1 identical over 9 bases. The germline V gene has CDR1 LGHDT and CDR2 YNNKEL (reference sequence). CDR3 size: 17 residues. The V and J ends lost 2 bases and 2 bases, in that order; junction bases with no gene match: 4.

Here the CDR3 reads CASSLGQGSGETQYF. CDR3 DNA: TGTGCCAGTAGCCTGGGACAGGGGAGTGGAGAGACCCAGTACTTC. The gene calls are TRBV19 and TRBJ2-5, with TRBD1 matching 10 bases. Germline CDR1 is LNHDA and CDR2 is SQIVND (reference sequence). The CDR3 loop spans 15 amino acids. V lost 6 bases to trimming and J lost 4 bases; unmatched junction nucleotides: 8.

This clone was observed a single time. The chain has TRBV3-1 (or the pseudogene TRBV3-2) and TRBJ1-1; D possibly corresponds to TRBD1 (5 bases). Germline V gene sequence: CDR1 LGHDT, CDR2 YNNKEL (reference sequence). The V and J ends lost 4 bases and 0 bases respectively, with 15 bases between them. This CDR3 region has 16 residues. As DNA, the CDR3 is TGTGCCAGCAGCCCCGGGTCGCGGGGGATGAACACTGAAGCTTTCTTT. The encoded protein is CASSPGSRGMNTEAFF.

The chain employs TRBV18 and TRBJ1-4; D might be TRBD1 (5 bases). Per germline, CDR1 KGHSH and CDR2 LQKENI. The CDR3 extends over 16 amino acids. Deletions cut 3 bases from V and 0 bases from J, with 11 bases between. The CDR3 DNA reads as TGTGCCAGCTCACCGGGACTGCTAGCAACTAATGAAAAACTGTTTTTT. As protein: CASSPGLLATNEKLFF.

The chain has TRBV28 and TRBJ2-5, with D possibly TRBD2 on 6 matching bases. The CDR3 consists of 13 residues. The V gene's germline CDR1 is MDHEN and CDR2 SYDVKM. The V end was cut by 6 bases, the J end by 5 bases, with 13 bases between. The CDR3 nucleotides are TGTGCCAGCAGAACGACGGGAGCTGAGACCCAGTACTTC. Encoded protein: CASRTTGAETQYF.

This chain uses TRBV27 with TRBJ2-7; D possibly corresponds to TRBD1 (5 bases). V dropped 6 bases and J dropped 0 bases, with 9 bases sitting between them. This CDR3 spans 13 amino acids. CDR1 is MNHEY, CDR2 SMNVEV, per germline (reference sequence). CDR3 in amino acids: CASSQTASYEQYF. CDR3 nucleotide sequence: TGTGCCAGCAGCCAGACAGCCTCCTACGAGCAGTACTTC.

The genes are TRBV2 and TRBJ1-4, with TRBD1 as a possible D gene (6 bases). Germline V gene sequence: CDR1 SNHLY, CDR2 FYNNEI. V lost 2 bases to trimming and J lost 4 bases, with 8 bases between them. This CDR3 has 14 residues. The CDR3 reads CASSEFRGNEKLFF. The CDR3 bases are TGTGCCAGCAGTGAATTCAGGGGTAATGAAAAACTGTTTTTT.

CDR3 amino acids: CAWSPGQGAVGYTF. The CDR3 DNA reads as TGTGCCTGGAGTCCAGGACAGGGAGCAGTGGGCTACACCTTC. This chain links TRBV30 with TRBJ1-2, with 8 bases that match TRBD1. This CDR3 contains 14 residues. Germline V gene sequence: CDR1 GTSNPN, CDR2 SVGIG (reference sequence). V gave up 2 bases and J gave up 8 bases; unmatched junction bases: 10.

The chain combines TRBV2 with TRBJ2-1; 11 positions agree with TRBD2. Germline-derived CDR1 and CDR2 are SNHLY and FYNNEI. V trimming: 4 bases; J trimming: 9 bases; junction bases outside the gene matches: 8. The CDR3 is 15 amino acids. The CDR3 region has the DNA TGTGCCAGCAGTGTAACTAGCGGGAGTACCGCTGAGCAGTTCTTC. Translating it yields CASSVTSGSTAEQFF.

V and J are TRBV19 and TRBJ1-1; D perhaps matches TRBD1 (6 bases). Germline CDR1 reads LNHDA; CDR2 reads SQIVND (reference sequence). This CDR3 region has 14 residues. V dropped 3 bases and J dropped 7 bases, with 15 bases sitting between them. In nucleotides, the CDR3 is TGTGCCAGTAGTATCGAAGGGGTCAGGGGTGAAGCTTTCTTT. It is translated as CASSIEGVRGEAFF.

This clone came up once. The chain has TRBV21-1 and TRBJ2-7; no check of the table's D call, TRBD2, against the DNA was made. TRBV21-1 is labeled a pseudogene. The length of the CDR3 is 16 residues. As DNA, the CDR3 is TGTGCCAGCAGCACGTTTGCCCCGGGACTAGCGGTCGAGCAGTACTTC. Amino acid sequence: CASSTFAPGLAVEQYF.